A selection of T cell receptor beta chains follows, all from one sample in a study of blood T cell repertoires in COVID-19. This table comes from immunoSEQ multiplex PCR, and its TCRdb copy is limited to in-frame clones, with some not included. In the table there are under 150,000 clones, 70% to 90% of which are singletons. The sample consisted of peripheral blood. The source of these receptors is a woman between 50 and 59 years old with acute or convalescent COVID-19. Each CDR3 is given with its conserved first and last residue. A D gene is named only where the DNA matches it firmly. Rows may omit the clone size; those that give it use once, few, many or a size class.

.,TRBV7-2,TRBJ2-5,.,CASSLVRAAQYF,TGTGCCAGCAGCTTGGTCAGGGCGGCCCAGTACTTC
.,TRBV19,TRBJ2-6,.,CASNREGAGANVLTF,TGTGCCAGTAACAGGGAGGGGGCTGGGGCCAACGTCCTGACTTTC
.,TRBV7-7,TRBJ2-2,.,CASSPSEARISNTGELFF,TGTGCTAGCAGCCCATCGGAGGCCCGAATATCGAACACCGGGGAGCTGTTTTTT
.,TRBV6-5,TRBJ1-2,TRBD1,CASSYSGTANYGYTF,TGTGCCAGCAGTTACTCCGGGACAGCTAACTATGGCTACACCTTC
.,TRBV28,TRBJ1-3,.,CASSFSGSSGNTIYF,TGTGCCAGCAGTTTCTCGGGGAGCTCTGGAAACACCATATATTTT
.,TRBV30,TRBJ1-6,TRBD1,CAWRGQGGLSSYNSPLHF,TGTGCCTGGAGGGGACAGGGGGGGTTAAGCTCCTATAATTCACCCCTCCACTTT
.,TRBV5-1,TRBJ1-3,.,CASSLDSSGNTIYF,TGCGCCAGCAGCTTGGACAGTAGTGGAAACACCATATATTTT
.,TRBV7-8,TRBJ1-3,.,CASSPLNRRLENTIYF,TGTGCCAGCAGCCCCCTTAATCGCCGCTTAGAAAACACCATATATTTT
.,TRBV7-2,TRBJ2-5,TRBD1,CASSQRQGAETQYF,TGTGCCAGCAGCCAGAGACAGGGGGCAGAGACCCAGTACTTC
.,TRBV7-2,TRBJ2-5,.,CASSLAKTLYQETQYF,TGTGCCAGCAGCTTAGCCAAGACATTGTACCAAGAGACCCAGTACTTC
.,TRBV28,TRBJ1-5,TRBD1,CASSLGQGGQPQHF,TGTGCCAGCAGTCTAGGACAGGGAGGCCAGCCCCAGCATTTT
.,TRBV7-2,TRBJ1-2,.,CASSATNYGYTF,TGTGCCAGCAGCGCGACTAACTATGGCTACACCTTC
.,TRBV19,TRBJ1-1,.,CASSMSGNTEAFF,TGTGCCAGTAGTATGTCAGGGAACACTGAAGCTTTCTTT
.,TRBV19,TRBJ2-6,.,CASSISGTGANVLTF,TGTGCCAGTAGTATATCAGGGACTGGGGCCAACGTCCTGACTTTC
.,TRBV24-1,TRBJ2-3,TRBD1,CATSDPGTAANTQYF,TGTGCCACCAGTGATCCAGGGACAGCGGCCAATACGCAGTATTTT
.,TRBV2,TRBJ1-1,TRBD1,CASSRDRNEAFF,TGTGCCAGCTCTCGGGACAGAAACGAAGCTTTCTTT
.,TRBV4-1,TRBJ2-3,TRBD1,CASSQGTGGLEDTQYF,TGCGCCAGCAGCCAAGGGACAGGGGGCTTGGAAGATACGCAGTATTTT
once,TRBV10-3,TRBJ2-1,TRBD2,CAISEPGTSGREYNEQFF,TGTGCCATCAGTGAGCCAGGGACTAGCGGGAGGGAATACAATGAGCAGTTCTTC
.,TRBV4-1,TRBJ1-3,.,CASSRTWAIGNTIYF,TGCGCCAGCAGCAGGACTTGGGCGATTGGAAACACCATATATTTT
.,TRBV7-2,TRBJ1-2,TRBD1,CASSLARTGWYGYTF,TGTGCCAGCAGCTTAGCAAGGACAGGGTGGTATGGCTACACCTTC
once,TRBV7-2,TRBJ2-7,.,CASQLSPGINEQYF,TGTGCCAGCCAGCTTAGCCCCGGTATCAACGAGCAGTACTTC
once,TRBV4-3,TRBJ2-1,TRBD2,CASSQDLQDRGDNEQFF,TGCGCCAGCAGCCAAGATCTTCAGGACCGGGGGGACAATGAGCAGTTCTTC
.,TRBV14,TRBJ2-3,.,CASSQTLSTDTQYF,TGTGCCAGCAGCCAAACCCTAAGCACAGATACGCAGTATTTT
.,TRBV5-3,TRBJ2-1,TRBD1,CARSGGTGGENEQFF,TGTGCCAGAAGCGGTGGGACAGGGGGCGAAAATGAGCAGTTCTTC
.,TRBV4-3,TRBJ2-1,TRBD2,CASSQEAGGVEQFF,TGCGCCAGCAGCCAAGAAGCGGGAGGAGTTGAGCAGTTCTTC
few,TRBV28,TRBJ1-1,TRBD1,CASSLGGQGGIEAFF,TGTGCCAGCAGTTTGGGGGGACAGGGGGGAATTGAAGCTTTCTTT
.,TRBV7-8,TRBJ1-1,.,CASSPTALNTEAFF,TGTGCCAGCAGCCCTACAGCCCTGAACACTGAAGCTTTCTTT